What follows is one TCR beta chain and its context. The sample belongs to a study of CD8 T cells in Susac syndrome. Trimming took 2 bases from V and 2 from J, leaving 9 bases between them. This CDR3 comprises 13 residues. The germline V gene encodes CDR1 DFQATT and CDR2 SNEGSKA (reference sequence). RNA was extracted with the RNeasy kit, and a quantity of about 0.45 to 1 ug was reverse transcribed using random hexamers. TCRdb re-derived calls from the immunoSEQ multiplex PCR reads in MiXCR, one entry per CDR3 protein. The data show around 200,000 distinct CDR3 sequences, with 95% seen just once and approximately 0.1% held by the top ten.

V gene TRBV20-1 combines with J gene TRBJ2-5; D unresolved. What was sequenced was CD4+ T cells from PBMCs. The receptor's source is a human donor in good health. The CDR3 loop is CSARLGLQETQYF. As DNA, the CDR3 is TGCAGTGCTAGACTAGGCTTGCAAGAGACCCAGTACTTC.